This T cell receptor beta chain was retrieved from a study of blood T cell repertoires in COVID-19. Overall study context: Sources were T cells, B-cell-depleted T cells, or PBMCs; the material itself was cDNA or gDNA.

CDR3 length: 17 residues. V lost 4 bases to trimming and J lost 2 bases; unmatched junction nucleotides: 6. Per the germline V gene, CDR1 is LGHNA and CDR2 is YSLEER. TCRdb's copy holds only in-frame clones and misses some; the assay was immunoSEQ multiplex PCR. This table has around 140,000 clones, 75% to 90% appearing once. This sequence originates from a man in his fifties or sixties with active COVID-19. Sequencing was carried out using peripheral blood. The rearrangement links TRBV4-3 to TRBJ2-2; 11 bases fit TRBD2. CDR3: CASSRTSGGSNTGELFF. The DNA for the CDR3 is TGCGCCAGCAGCCGTACTAGCGGGGGATCCAACACCGGGGAGCTGTTTTTT.